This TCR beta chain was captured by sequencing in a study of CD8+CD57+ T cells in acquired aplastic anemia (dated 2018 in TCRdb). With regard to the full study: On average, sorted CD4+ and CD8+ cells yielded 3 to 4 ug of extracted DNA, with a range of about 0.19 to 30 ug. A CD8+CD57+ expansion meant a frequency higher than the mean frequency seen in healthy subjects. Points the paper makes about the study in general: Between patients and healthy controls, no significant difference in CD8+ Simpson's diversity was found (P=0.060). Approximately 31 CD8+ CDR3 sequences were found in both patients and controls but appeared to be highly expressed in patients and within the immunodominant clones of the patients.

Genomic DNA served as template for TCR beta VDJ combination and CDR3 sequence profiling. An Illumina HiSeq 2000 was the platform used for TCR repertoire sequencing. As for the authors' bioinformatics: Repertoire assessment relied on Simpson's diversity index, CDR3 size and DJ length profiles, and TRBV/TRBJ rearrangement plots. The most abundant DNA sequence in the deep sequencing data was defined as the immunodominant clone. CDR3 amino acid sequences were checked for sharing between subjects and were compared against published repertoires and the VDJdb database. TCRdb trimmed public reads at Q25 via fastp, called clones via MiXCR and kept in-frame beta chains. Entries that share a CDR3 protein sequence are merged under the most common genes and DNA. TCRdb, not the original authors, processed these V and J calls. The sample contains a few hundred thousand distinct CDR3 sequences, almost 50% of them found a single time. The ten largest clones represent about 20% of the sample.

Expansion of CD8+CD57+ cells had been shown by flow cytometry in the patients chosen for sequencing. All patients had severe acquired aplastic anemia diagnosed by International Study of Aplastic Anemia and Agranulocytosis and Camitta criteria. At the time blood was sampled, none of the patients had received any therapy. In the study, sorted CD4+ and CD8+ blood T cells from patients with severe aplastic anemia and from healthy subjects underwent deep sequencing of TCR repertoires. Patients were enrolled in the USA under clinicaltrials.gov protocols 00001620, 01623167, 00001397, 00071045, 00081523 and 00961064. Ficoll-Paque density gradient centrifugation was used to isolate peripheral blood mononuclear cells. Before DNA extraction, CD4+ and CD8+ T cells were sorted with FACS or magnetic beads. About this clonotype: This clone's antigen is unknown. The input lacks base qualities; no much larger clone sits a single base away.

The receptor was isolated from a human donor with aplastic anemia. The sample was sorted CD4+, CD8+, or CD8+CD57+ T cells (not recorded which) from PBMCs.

The DNA sequence reads TGTGCCAGCAGTGAAGACAGGAACACCGGGGAGCTGTTTTTT. Translated, it gives CASSEDRNTGELFF. The rearranged segments are TRBV25-1 and TRBJ2-2, and TRBD1 may be the D gene, going by 5 matching bases. CDR1 MGHDK and CDR2 SYGVNS are derived from the germline V gene. Its CDR3 holds 14 amino acids, cysteine through phenylalanine. Solely the CDR3 DNA is kept, with 42 bases framed from the first base. V and J are truncated by 2 bases and 1 base respectively, leaving an intervening sequence of 5 bases.